The clone carrying this T cell receptor (beta chain) was detected once. Its target is not known. This sample was included in a study of cytomegalovirus exposure and HLA in healthy donors. TCRdb's table, derived via immunoSEQ multiplex PCR, lists solely in-frame clones and lacks some. The sample records some 250,000 clones, almost 90% being singletons. Whole-study findings and limits: Per published reports, the classifier diagnosed cytomegalovirus status with high specificity and sensitivity.

V was clipped by 2 bases and J by 1 base; unmatched bases: 3. Per germline, CDR1 SGHTA and CDR2 FQGNSA. This CDR3 comprises 15 residues. This receptor was identified in a woman aged 18-29 years in good health and CMV-seronegative. The chain joins TRBV7-2 to TRBJ2-5, with TRBD2 matching 8 bases. The specimen sequenced was PBMCs. In DNA, the CDR3 is TGTGCCAGCAGCTTACGGGGGGGTTCCCAAGAGACCCAGTACTTC. This encodes CASSLRGGSQETQYF.